This record covers a single TCR beta chain. This specimen comes from a study of blood T cell repertoires in COVID-19. Recovery among Cohort 3 donors was established by two negative PCRs, clearance, or symptom resolution. TCRdb keeps only in-frame clones here, not all; method: immunoSEQ multiplex PCR. Among approximately 180,000 clones listed, 85% were seen once. The source material was PBMCs or T cells enriched from blood (not recorded which). The receptor comes from a man aged 40-55 years who had recovered from COVID-19.

DNA for the CDR3: TGTGCCACCAGTGAAACAGGGTATAGCAATCAGCCCCAGCATTTT. This translates into CATSETGYSNQPQHF. This sequence joins TRBV24-1 and TRBJ1-5; D possibly corresponds to TRBD1 (6 bases). Germline lookup yields CDR1 KGHDR and CDR2 SFDVKD. The CDR3 runs to 15 residues. V was pared by 4 bases and J by 0 bases, with 9 bases between.